Listed below are T cell receptor beta chains from one sample, sequenced in a study of T cells in Graves' hyperthyroidism and ophthalmopathy. TCRdb reanalysed the multiplex PCR reads using MiXCR and keeps one entry per CDR3 protein. The repertoire has under 450,000 distinct CDR3 sequences, approximately 15% of them found once; the top ten carry around 7%. Sample: blood. All receptors come from a woman aged 18 to 35 with Graves' hyperthyroidism. Both conserved end residues are part of each CDR3. Fields, in order: J gene, CDR3 length, V gene, D gene, clone size, CDR3 DNA, CDR3 protein. A D gene is named only where the DNA matches it firmly. The size field is filled for only some rows; it gives once, few, many or a size class.

j_gene: TRBJ2-5; len: 15; v_gene: TRBV7-9; d_gene: -; abundance: many; CDR3nt: TGTGCCAGCAGCCCCGGAGTAGCGGTTCAAGAGACCCAGTACTTC; CDR3aa: CASSPGVAVQETQYF
j_gene: TRBJ1-2; len: 13; v_gene: TRBV2; d_gene: -; abundance: many; CDR3nt: TGTGCCAGCAGTGAAGACAGGTTCTATGGCTACACCTTC; CDR3aa: CASSEDRFYGYTF
j_gene: TRBJ1-2; len: 15; v_gene: TRBV7-9; d_gene: -; abundance: -; CDR3nt: TGTGCCAGCAGCTCAATGGGGCTAGCTAACTATGGCTACACCTTC; CDR3aa: CASSSMGLANYGYTF
j_gene: TRBJ2-7; len: 17; v_gene: TRBV13; d_gene: -; abundance: many; CDR3nt: TGTGCCAGCAGCCCTCCCGTTGTGCCTAACAGGGAGAACGAGCAGTACTTC; CDR3aa: CASSPPVVPNRENEQYF
j_gene: TRBJ1-1; len: 15; v_gene: TRBV28; d_gene: TRBD1; abundance: -; CDR3nt: TGTGCCAGCAGTTGGGAGGGGGCTGGGAACACTGAAGCTTTCTTT; CDR3aa: CASSWEGAGNTEAFF
j_gene: TRBJ2-7; len: 12; v_gene: TRBV29-1; d_gene: TRBD1; abundance: -; CDR3nt: TGCAGCGTTGAGGGGACAGGGGACGAGCAGTACTTC; CDR3aa: CSVEGTGDEQYF
j_gene: TRBJ2-1; len: 15; v_gene: TRBV11-1; d_gene: TRBD2; abundance: many; CDR3nt: TGTGCCAGCAGCTCTGGGACTAGTAGAGTCGATGAGCAGTTCTTC; CDR3aa: CASSSGTSRVDEQFF
j_gene: TRBJ2-5; len: 15; v_gene: TRBV20-1; d_gene: -; abundance: many; CDR3nt: TGCAGTGCTGTGGGCGGCGGGCCCAAAGCGGAGACCCAGTACTTC; CDR3aa: CSAVGGGPKAETQYF
j_gene: TRBJ1-2; len: 14; v_gene: TRBV18; d_gene: -; abundance: many; CDR3nt: TGTGCCAGCTCACCAATCAGTTCTAACTATGGCTACACCTTC; CDR3aa: CASSPISSNYGYTF
j_gene: TRBJ2-7; len: 14; v_gene: TRBV9; d_gene: TRBD1; abundance: many; CDR3nt: TGTGCCAGCACAAGGGAAGGGACAGGGGGCGACCAGTACTTC; CDR3aa: CASTREGTGGDQYF
j_gene: TRBJ1-1; len: 13; v_gene: TRBV11-2; d_gene: -; abundance: once; CDR3nt: TGTGCCAGCAGCTTAGCCCGGTACACTGAAGCTTTCTTT; CDR3aa: CASSLARYTEAFF
j_gene: TRBJ2-1; len: 14; v_gene: TRBV29-1; d_gene: TRBD2; abundance: many; CDR3nt: TGCAGCGTTGAAGACTGGCGGGAGTTAAATGAGCAGTTCTTC; CDR3aa: CSVEDWRELNEQFF
j_gene: TRBJ2-1; len: 14; v_gene: TRBV27; d_gene: TRBD2; abundance: many; CDR3nt: TGTGCCAGCAGGGTTCGGGGGGACGGGGATGAGCAGTTCTTC; CDR3aa: CASRVRGDGDEQFF
j_gene: TRBJ2-7; len: 18; v_gene: TRBV7-8; d_gene: -; abundance: -; CDR3nt: TGTGCCAGCAGCCACCCCTTCGGGGGGCGCGTGTGGTCCCACGAGCAGTACTTC; CDR3aa: CASSHPFGGRVWSHEQYF
j_gene: TRBJ2-5; len: 15; v_gene: TRBV10-2; d_gene: -; abundance: few; CDR3nt: TGCGCCAGCAGTGAAGATTCGGACCCGGGGGCTACCCAGTACTTC; CDR3aa: CASSEDSDPGATQYF
j_gene: TRBJ1-3; len: 15; v_gene: TRBV3-1; d_gene: -; abundance: many; CDR3nt: TGTGCCAGCAGCCGGGAGCTGCTCTCTGGAAACACCATATATTTT; CDR3aa: CASSRELLSGNTIYF
j_gene: TRBJ1-4; len: 16; v_gene: TRBV27; d_gene: -; abundance: -; CDR3nt: TGTGCCAGCAGTTTATCGCCGCGACAGTATAATGAAAAACTGTTTTTT; CDR3aa: CASSLSPRQYNEKLFF
j_gene: TRBJ1-2; len: 15; v_gene: TRBV7-9; d_gene: -; abundance: -; CDR3nt: TGTGCCAGCAGCTTGACCTTAACAGGGCCGGATGGCTACACCTTC; CDR3aa: CASSLTLTGPDGYTF
j_gene: TRBJ2-7; len: 13; v_gene: TRBV9; d_gene: -; abundance: -; CDR3nt: TGTGCCAGCAGCGTTGACGGAACCTACGAGCAGTACTTC; CDR3aa: CASSVDGTYEQYF
j_gene: TRBJ2-5; len: 15; v_gene: TRBV5-1; d_gene: -; abundance: many; CDR3nt: TGCGCCAGCAGCTTGGTATCAGGAAACCAAGAGACCCAGTACTTC; CDR3aa: CASSLVSGNQETQYF
j_gene: TRBJ2-4; len: 14; v_gene: TRBV20-1; d_gene: TRBD2; abundance: few; CDR3nt: TGCAGTGCTAGAGAGACGGGAGGCATAAACATTCAGTACTTC; CDR3aa: CSARETGGINIQYF
j_gene: TRBJ2-7; len: 13; v_gene: TRBV4-1; d_gene: -; abundance: -; CDR3nt: TGCGCCAGCAGCCGCTCTGGCCCCTCCGAGCAGTACTTC; CDR3aa: CASSRSGPSEQYF
j_gene: TRBJ1-1; len: 18; v_gene: TRBV4-1; d_gene: TRBD1; abundance: few; CDR3nt: TGCGCCAGCAGCCAACCGCGGGACAGGGGGCGCGTTGACACTGAAGCTTTCTTT; CDR3aa: CASSQPRDRGRVDTEAFF
j_gene: TRBJ2-2; len: 14; v_gene: TRBV11-1; d_gene: TRBD1; abundance: many; CDR3nt: TGTGCCAGCAGCTCCTGGACAGGCATCGGGGAGCTGTTTTTT; CDR3aa: CASSSWTGIGELFF
j_gene: TRBJ2-5; len: 15; v_gene: TRBV19; d_gene: -; abundance: -; CDR3nt: TGTGCCAGTAGTATTGGTCAGGGGAAACGGAAGACCCAGTACTTC; CDR3aa: CASSIGQGKRKTQYF
j_gene: TRBJ2-1; len: 16; v_gene: TRBV7-3; d_gene: TRBD2; abundance: many; CDR3nt: TGTGCCAGCAGCTTACCGGGGGGGCCCCGTTACAATGAGCAGTTCTTC; CDR3aa: CASSLPGGPRYNEQFF
j_gene: TRBJ2-1; len: 16; v_gene: TRBV5-6; d_gene: -; abundance: few; CDR3nt: TGTGCCAGCAGTTTTTATTATGGGCGGACCAAGGGAGAGCAGTTCTTC; CDR3aa: CASSFYYGRTKGEQFF
j_gene: TRBJ2-1; len: 13; v_gene: TRBV7-3; d_gene: -; abundance: many; CDR3nt: TGTGCCAGCATGGGGGGGCGGGACAATGAGCAGTTCTTC; CDR3aa: CASMGGRDNEQFF
j_gene: TRBJ2-7; len: 14; v_gene: TRBV9; d_gene: -; abundance: many; CDR3nt: TGTGCCAGCAGCGTAGAGGGACACTCCTACGAGCAGTACTTC; CDR3aa: CASSVEGHSYEQYF
j_gene: TRBJ1-4; len: 16; v_gene: TRBV6-1; d_gene: -; abundance: few; CDR3nt: TGTGCCAGCTCCTTTGGGGGGGGCACGGCTAATGAAAAACTGTTTTTT; CDR3aa: CASSFGGGTANEKLFF
j_gene: TRBJ2-7; len: 15; v_gene: TRBV6-5; d_gene: TRBD1; abundance: few; CDR3nt: TGTGCCAGCAGTCTCCTCGGGACAGGGGCCTACGAGCAGTACTTC; CDR3aa: CASSLLGTGAYEQYF
j_gene: TRBJ1-2; len: 13; v_gene: TRBV7-3; d_gene: -; abundance: many; CDR3nt: TGTGCCAGCAGCTCCACAGCTAACTATGGCTACACCTTC; CDR3aa: CASSSTANYGYTF
j_gene: TRBJ2-7; len: 14; v_gene: TRBV20-1; d_gene: -; abundance: -; CDR3nt: TGCAGTGCTAGACAGGGGATAGGCTCCTACGAGCAGTACTTC; CDR3aa: CSARQGIGSYEQYF
j_gene: TRBJ1-4; len: 15; v_gene: TRBV24-1; d_gene: TRBD1; abundance: few; CDR3nt: TGTGCCACCAGTGACAGTGGACAGGGGGTGGAAAAACTGTTTTTT; CDR3aa: CATSDSGQGVEKLFF
j_gene: TRBJ2-7; len: 15; v_gene: TRBV13; d_gene: TRBD2; abundance: -; CDR3nt: TGTGCCAGCAGCTTTTGGACTAGCGGCTCCTACGAGCAGTACTTC; CDR3aa: CASSFWTSGSYEQYF
j_gene: TRBJ2-7; len: 17; v_gene: TRBV18; d_gene: TRBD2; abundance: once; CDR3nt: TGTGCCAGCTCACCACCGTCTAGCGGGAGGTCCTTCTACGAGCAGTACTTC; CDR3aa: CASSPPSSGRSFYEQYF
j_gene: TRBJ1-4; len: 14; v_gene: TRBV30; d_gene: -; abundance: many; CDR3nt: TGTGCCTGGATGAACCGGGATTTACGTGAAAAACTGTTTTTT; CDR3aa: CAWMNRDLREKLFF
j_gene: TRBJ2-5; len: 15; v_gene: TRBV10-2; d_gene: TRBD2; abundance: few; CDR3nt: TGCGCCAGCAGTGTAGGTAGCGGGAGCGGAGAGACCCAGTACTTC; CDR3aa: CASSVGSGSGETQYF
j_gene: TRBJ1-2; len: 13; v_gene: TRBV5-5; d_gene: TRBD1; abundance: few; CDR3nt: TGTGCCAGCAGCCTCACAGGGACAGGCGGCTACACCTTC; CDR3aa: CASSLTGTGGYTF
j_gene: TRBJ1-6; len: 14; v_gene: TRBV2; d_gene: -; abundance: many; CDR3nt: TGTGCCAGCAGTGTGAGCTCCTATAATTCACCCCTCCACTTT; CDR3aa: CASSVSSYNSPLHF
j_gene: TRBJ1-2; len: 14; v_gene: TRBV12-3/TRBV12-4; d_gene: -; abundance: -; CDR3nt: TGTGCCAGCAGTTTTGCGGACCGAGGGGGTGGCTACACCTTC; CDR3aa: CASSFADRGGGYTF
j_gene: TRBJ1-6; len: 14; v_gene: TRBV6-2/TRBV6-3; d_gene: -; abundance: many; CDR3nt: TGTGCCACCAAGAAGGGAACCTATAATTCACCCCTCCACTTT; CDR3aa: CATKKGTYNSPLHF
j_gene: TRBJ2-5; len: 16; v_gene: TRBV11-1; d_gene: TRBD2; abundance: many; CDR3nt: TGTGCCAGCAGCTCCTATGCCGGGGGGGGCCAAGAGACCCAGTACTTC; CDR3aa: CASSSYAGGGQETQYF
j_gene: TRBJ1-2; len: 16; v_gene: TRBV6-5; d_gene: -; abundance: many; CDR3nt: TGTGCCAGCAGTTACGGTCCGTCAGCCGAGCACTATGGCTACACCTTC; CDR3aa: CASSYGPSAEHYGYTF
j_gene: TRBJ2-3; len: 14; v_gene: TRBV7-2; d_gene: -; abundance: many; CDR3nt: TGTGCCAGCAGCTTCCTCGGTCCCGCAGATACGCAGTATTTT; CDR3aa: CASSFLGPADTQYF
j_gene: TRBJ1-2; len: 13; v_gene: TRBV12-5; d_gene: TRBD1; abundance: many; CDR3nt: TGTGCTAGTGCCCGGACAGGGTACGGTGGCTACACCTTC; CDR3aa: CASARTGYGGYTF
j_gene: TRBJ2-7; len: 16; v_gene: TRBV5-6; d_gene: TRBD1; abundance: -; CDR3nt: TGTGCCAGCAGCACCTTGGCACAGGGGGCTTACAACGAGCAGTACTTC; CDR3aa: CASSTLAQGAYNEQYF
j_gene: TRBJ1-3; len: 16; v_gene: TRBV20-1; d_gene: -; abundance: many; CDR3nt: TGCAGTGCTTTCGATCGAGGGTCCAGCTCTGGAAACACCATATATTTT; CDR3aa: CSAFDRGSSSGNTIYF
j_gene: TRBJ2-1; len: 19; v_gene: TRBV4-2; d_gene: TRBD2; abundance: -; CDR3nt: TGTGCCAGCAGCCCACCCCTAGCGGGGGGCGGTGTTTCCTACAATGAGCAGTTCTTC; CDR3aa: CASSPPLAGGGVSYNEQFF